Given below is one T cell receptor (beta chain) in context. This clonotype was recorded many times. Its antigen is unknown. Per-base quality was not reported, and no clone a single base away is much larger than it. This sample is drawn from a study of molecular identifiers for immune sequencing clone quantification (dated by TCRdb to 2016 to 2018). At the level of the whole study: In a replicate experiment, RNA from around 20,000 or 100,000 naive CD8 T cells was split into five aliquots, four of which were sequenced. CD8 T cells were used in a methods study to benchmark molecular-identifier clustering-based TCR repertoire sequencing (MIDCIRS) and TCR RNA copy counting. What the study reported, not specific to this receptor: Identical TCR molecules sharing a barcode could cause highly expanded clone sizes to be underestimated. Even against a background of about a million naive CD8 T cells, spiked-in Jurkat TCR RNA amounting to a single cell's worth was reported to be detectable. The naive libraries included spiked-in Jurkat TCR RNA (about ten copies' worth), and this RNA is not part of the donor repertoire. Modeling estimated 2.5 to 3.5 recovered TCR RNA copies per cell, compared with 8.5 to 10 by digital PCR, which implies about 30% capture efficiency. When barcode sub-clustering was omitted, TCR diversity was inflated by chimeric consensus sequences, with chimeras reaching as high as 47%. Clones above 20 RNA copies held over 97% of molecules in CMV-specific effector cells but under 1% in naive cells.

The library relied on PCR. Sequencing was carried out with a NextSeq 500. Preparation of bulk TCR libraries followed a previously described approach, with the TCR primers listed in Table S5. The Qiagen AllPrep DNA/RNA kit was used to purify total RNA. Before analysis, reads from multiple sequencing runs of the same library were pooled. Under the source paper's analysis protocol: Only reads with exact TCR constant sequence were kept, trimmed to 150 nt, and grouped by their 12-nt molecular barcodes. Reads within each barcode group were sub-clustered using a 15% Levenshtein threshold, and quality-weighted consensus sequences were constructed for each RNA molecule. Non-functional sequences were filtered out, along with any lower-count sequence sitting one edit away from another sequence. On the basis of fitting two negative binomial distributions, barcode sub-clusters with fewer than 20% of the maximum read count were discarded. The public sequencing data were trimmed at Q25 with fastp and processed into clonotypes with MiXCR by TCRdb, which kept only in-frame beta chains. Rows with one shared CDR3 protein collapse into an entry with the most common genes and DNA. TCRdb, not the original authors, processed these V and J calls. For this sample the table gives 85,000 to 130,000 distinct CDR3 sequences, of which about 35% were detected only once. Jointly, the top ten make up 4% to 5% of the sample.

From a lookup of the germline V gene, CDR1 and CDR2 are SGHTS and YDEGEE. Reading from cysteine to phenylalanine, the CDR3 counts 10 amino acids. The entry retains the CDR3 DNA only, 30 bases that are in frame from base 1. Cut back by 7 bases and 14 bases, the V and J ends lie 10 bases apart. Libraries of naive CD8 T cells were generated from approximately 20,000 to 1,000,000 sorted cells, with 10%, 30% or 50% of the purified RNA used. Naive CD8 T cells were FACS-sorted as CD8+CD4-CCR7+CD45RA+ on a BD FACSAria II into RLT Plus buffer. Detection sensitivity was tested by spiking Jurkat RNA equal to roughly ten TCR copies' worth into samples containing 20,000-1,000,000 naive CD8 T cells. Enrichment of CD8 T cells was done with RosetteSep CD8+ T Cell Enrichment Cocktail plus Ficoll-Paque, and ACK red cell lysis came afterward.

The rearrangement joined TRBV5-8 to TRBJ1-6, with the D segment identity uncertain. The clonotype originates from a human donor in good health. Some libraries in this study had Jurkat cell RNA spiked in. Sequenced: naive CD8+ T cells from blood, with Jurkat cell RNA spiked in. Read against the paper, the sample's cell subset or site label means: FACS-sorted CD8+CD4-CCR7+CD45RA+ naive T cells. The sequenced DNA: TGTGCCAGCGCGGAATTCACCCTCCACTTT. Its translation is CASAEFTLHF.